Listed below are T cell receptor beta chains from one sample, sequenced in a study of T cell repertoires in cytomegalovirus infection. The antigens of these receptors remain unknown. TCRdb recomputed calls from the reads with MiXCR, one row per CDR3 protein. The profile shows about 700,000 distinct CDR3 sequences, around 30% of them singletons. Here the sequenced sample was cultured PBMCs, taken from culture after CMV antigen stimulation. The receptors originated from a human donor in good health (CMV status not recorded). Some clones in this sample may be carry-over from other donors' samples. Both conserved end residues are part of each CDR3. The order of the fields is V gene, clone size, D gene, J gene, CDR3 DNA, CDR3 protein. The D gene is left open where the match is weak. Clone size, where shown, is once, few, many, or a class for clones that have expanded.

V gene: TRBV19
clone size: NA
D gene: NA
J gene: TRBJ2-3
CDR3 DNA: TGTGCCAGTAGTAAGGCCACAGATACGCAGTATTTT
CDR3 protein: CASSKATDTQYF

V gene: TRBV30
clone size: NA
D gene: NA
J gene: TRBJ1-1
CDR3 DNA: TGTGCCTGGAGTGTACGGAGTGAAGCTTTCTTT
CDR3 protein: CAWSVRSEAFF

V gene: TRBV7-2
clone size: many
D gene: NA
J gene: TRBJ2-3
CDR3 DNA: TGTGCCAGCAGCCCCGGAGCGACTAGCACAGATACGCAGTATTTT
CDR3 protein: CASSPGATSTDTQYF

V gene: TRBV10-3
clone size: few
D gene: NA
J gene: TRBJ2-5
CDR3 DNA: TGTGCCATCAGAGGGGACGTTGTGGAGACCCAGTACTTC
CDR3 protein: CAIRGDVVETQYF

V gene: TRBV12-3/TRBV12-4
clone size: few
D gene: TRBD2
J gene: TRBJ2-7
CDR3 DNA: TGTGCCAGCAGCCCACCGGGAGGGGTCCACGAGCAGTACTTC
CDR3 protein: CASSPPGGVHEQYF

V gene: TRBV18
clone size: few
D gene: NA
J gene: TRBJ1-2
CDR3 DNA: TGTGCCAGCTCACCAGAGGGGAGCTATGGCTACACCTTC
CDR3 protein: CASSPEGSYGYTF

V gene: TRBV15
clone size: NA
D gene: NA
J gene: TRBJ1-4
CDR3 DNA: TGTGCCACCAGCAGAGATCGGAGTGCAACTAATGAAAAACTGTTTTTT
CDR3 protein: CATSRDRSATNEKLFF

V gene: TRBV6-4
clone size: NA
D gene: NA
J gene: TRBJ1-5
CDR3 DNA: TGTGCCAGCACCGTCGGTTGGACAGCTTTTCCATACCAGCCCCAGCATTTT
CDR3 protein: CASTVGWTAFPYQPQHF

V gene: TRBV6-8
clone size: NA
D gene: TRBD2
J gene: TRBJ2-7
CDR3 DNA: TGTGCCAGCAGTTATGGTAGCGGGGGGGACGAGCAGTACTTC
CDR3 protein: CASSYGSGGDEQYF

V gene: TRBV6-2/TRBV6-3
clone size: NA
D gene: NA
J gene: TRBJ2-1
CDR3 DNA: TGTGCCAGCAACGCACCCAACCCAAACAATGAGCAGTTCTTC
CDR3 protein: CASNAPNPNNEQFF

V gene: TRBV7-2
clone size: many
D gene: NA
J gene: TRBJ2-1
CDR3 DNA: TGTGCCAGCAGCCTTGGGGAGTTGGCCTACAATGAGCAGTTCTTC
CDR3 protein: CASSLGELAYNEQFF

V gene: TRBV9
clone size: NA
D gene: NA
J gene: TRBJ1-2
CDR3 DNA: TGTGCCAGCAGCGTAGCCGGGGATTGGTACACCTTC
CDR3 protein: CASSVAGDWYTF

V gene: TRBV7-6
clone size: NA
D gene: TRBD2
J gene: TRBJ2-7
CDR3 DNA: TGTGCCAGCAGCTTAATAGCGGGGGTACTTGGGGAGCAGTACTTC
CDR3 protein: CASSLIAGVLGEQYF

V gene: TRBV29-1
clone size: few
D gene: NA
J gene: TRBJ2-5
CDR3 DNA: TGCAGTGGCAGGGTTGGGGAGACCCAGTACTTC
CDR3 protein: CSGRVGETQYF

V gene: TRBV20-1
clone size: once
D gene: TRBD2
J gene: TRBJ2-7
CDR3 DNA: TGCAGTGCAATCGGAGCGGGGAAAGTAAACTACGAGCAGTACTTC
CDR3 protein: CSAIGAGKVNYEQYF

V gene: TRBV10-3
clone size: NA
D gene: NA
J gene: TRBJ1-1
CDR3 DNA: TGTGCCATCAGGCAAGACAGTGAAGCTTTCTTT
CDR3 protein: CAIRQDSEAFF

V gene: TRBV7-2
clone size: many
D gene: NA
J gene: TRBJ1-2
CDR3 DNA: TGTGCCAGCAGCCTACTTTACGGGGGGCTGAGTGGCTACACCTTC
CDR3 protein: CASSLLYGGLSGYTF

V gene: TRBV14
clone size: NA
D gene: NA
J gene: TRBJ1-1
CDR3 DNA: TGTGCCAGCAGCCAAGTCGCAGGGAGCGCTGAAGCTTTCTTT
CDR3 protein: CASSQVAGSAEAFF

V gene: TRBV7-8
clone size: many
D gene: NA
J gene: TRBJ2-5
CDR3 DNA: TGTGCCAGCAGCTCTGGTTATGGGGAGACCCAGTACTTC
CDR3 protein: CASSSGYGETQYF